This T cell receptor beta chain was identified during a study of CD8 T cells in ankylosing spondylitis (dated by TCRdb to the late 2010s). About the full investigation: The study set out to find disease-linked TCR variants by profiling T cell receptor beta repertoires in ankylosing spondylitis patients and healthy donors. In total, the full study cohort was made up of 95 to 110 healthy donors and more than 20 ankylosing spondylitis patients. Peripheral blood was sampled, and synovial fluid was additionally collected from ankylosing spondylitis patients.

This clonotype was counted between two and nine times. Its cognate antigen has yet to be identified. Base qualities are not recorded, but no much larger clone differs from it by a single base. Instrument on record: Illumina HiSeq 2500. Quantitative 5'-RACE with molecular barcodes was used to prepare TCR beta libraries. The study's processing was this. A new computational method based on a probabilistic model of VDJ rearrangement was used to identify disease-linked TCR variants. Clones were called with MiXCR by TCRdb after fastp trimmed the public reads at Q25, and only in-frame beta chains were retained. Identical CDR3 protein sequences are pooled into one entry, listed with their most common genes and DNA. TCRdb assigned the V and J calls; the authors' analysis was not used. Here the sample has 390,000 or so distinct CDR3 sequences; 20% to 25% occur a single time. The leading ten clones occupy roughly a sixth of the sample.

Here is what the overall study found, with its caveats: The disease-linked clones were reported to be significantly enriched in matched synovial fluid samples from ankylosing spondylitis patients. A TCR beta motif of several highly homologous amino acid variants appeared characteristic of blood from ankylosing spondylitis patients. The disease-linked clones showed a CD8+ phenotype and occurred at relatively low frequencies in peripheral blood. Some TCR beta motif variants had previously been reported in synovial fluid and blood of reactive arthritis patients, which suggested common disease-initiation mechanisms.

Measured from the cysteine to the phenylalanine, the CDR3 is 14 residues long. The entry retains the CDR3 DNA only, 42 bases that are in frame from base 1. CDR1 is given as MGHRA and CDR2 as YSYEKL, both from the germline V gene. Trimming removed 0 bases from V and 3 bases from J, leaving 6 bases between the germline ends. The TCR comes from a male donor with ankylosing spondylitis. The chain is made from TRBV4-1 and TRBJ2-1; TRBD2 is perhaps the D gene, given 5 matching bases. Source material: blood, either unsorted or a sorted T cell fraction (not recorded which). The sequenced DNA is TGCGCCAGCAGCCAAGATGAGGGCTACAATGAGCAGTTCTTC. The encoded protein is CASSQDEGYNEQFF.